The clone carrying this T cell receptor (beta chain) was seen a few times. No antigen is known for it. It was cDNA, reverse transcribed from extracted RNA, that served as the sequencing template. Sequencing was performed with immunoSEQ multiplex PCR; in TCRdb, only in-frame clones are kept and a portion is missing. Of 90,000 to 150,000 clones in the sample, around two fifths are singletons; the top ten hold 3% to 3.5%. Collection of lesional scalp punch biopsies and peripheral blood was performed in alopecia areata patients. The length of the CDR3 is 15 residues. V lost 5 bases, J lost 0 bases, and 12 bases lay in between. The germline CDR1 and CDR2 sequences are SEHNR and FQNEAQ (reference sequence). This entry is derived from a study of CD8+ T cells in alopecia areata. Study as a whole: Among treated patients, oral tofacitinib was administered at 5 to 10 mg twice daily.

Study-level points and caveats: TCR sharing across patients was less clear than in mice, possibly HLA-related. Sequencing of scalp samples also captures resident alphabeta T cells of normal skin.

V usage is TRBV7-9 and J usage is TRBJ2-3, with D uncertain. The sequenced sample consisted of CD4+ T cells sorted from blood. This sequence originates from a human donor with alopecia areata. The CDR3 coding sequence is TGTGCCAGCAGCCCCTATCTGTCTAGCACAGATACGCAGTATTTT. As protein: CASSPYLSSTDTQYF.